This is a list of T cell receptor beta chains from one sample in a study of blood T cell repertoires in COVID-19. Only in-frame clones appear in the TCRdb table, and some are missing; sequencing was by immunoSEQ multiplex PCR. The sample contains roughly 66,000 clones, approximately 79% of which appear only once. Sample: peripheral blood. The origin of the receptors is a man in his sixties with acute or convalescent COVID-19. CDR3s include the opening cysteine and the closing phenylalanine or tryptophan. Fields, in order: CDR3 length, V gene, D gene, J gene, clone size, CDR3 DNA, CDR3 protein. A D gene is named only where the DNA matches it firmly. Expanded clones get a size class; other rows say once, few or many, or leave the size out.

>18|TRBV7-9|.|TRBJ2-2|.
TGTGCCAGCAGCCAGTCTGTTTTGGCTTTAACGAACACCGGGGAGCTGTTTTTT
CASSQSVLALTNTGELFF
>16|TRBV5-1|.|TRBJ2-3|.
TGCGCCAGCAGCCCCGATCTGGACAGCTACACAGATACGCAGTATTTT
CASSPDLDSYTDTQYF
>19|TRBV5-5|.|TRBJ2-7|.
TGTGCCAGCAGCTTGAATCGGGGTCAGCCTGGGGGGTTATCCTACGAGCAGTACTTC
CASSLNRGQPGGLSYEQYF
>14|TRBV7-2|.|TRBJ1-2|.
TGTGCCAGCAGCTTCTTCGAGCTGAACTATGGCTACACCTTC
CASSFFELNYGYTF
>16|TRBV5-1|TRBD1|TRBJ1-1|.
TGCGCCAGCAGCTTGGAGGGGACAGGGGTGAACACTGAAGCTTTCTTT
CASSLEGTGVNTEAFF
>11|TRBV20-1|TRBD2|TRBJ2-3|.
TGCAGTGCCAAAGCTAGCGGCACGCAGTATTTT
CSAKASGTQYF
>11|TRBV19|.|TRBJ2-1|few
TGTGCCAGTAGGTTAGGTGAGGTAAAGTTCTTC
CASRLGEVKFF
>15|TRBV2|.|TRBJ1-6|.
TGTGCCAGCAGAGAGGGACAAGTCGGGGATTCACCCCTCCACTTT
CASREGQVGDSPLHF
>13|TRBV5-1|.|TRBJ2-7|.
TGCGCCAGCAGCTTGGGACAGGGAGGCGAGCAGTACTTC
CASSLGQGGEQYF
>16|TRBV3-1/TRBV3-2|TRBD2|TRBJ2-5|few
TGTGCCAGCAGCAAAAGGGCTCTAGCGGGGGGACAAACCCAGTACTTC
CASSKRALAGGQTQYF
>15|TRBV5-4|TRBD1|TRBJ2-7|.
TGTGCCAGCAGCTTGGGACAGGGGAGCTCCTACGAGCAGTACTTC
CASSLGQGSSYEQYF
>13|TRBV6-5|.|TRBJ1-5|.
TGTGCCAGCAGGAGGGAAAACAATCAGCCCCAGCATTTT
CASRRENNQPQHF
>13|TRBV6-5|.|TRBJ1-5|.
TGTGCCAGCAGGGAGTATAGCAATCAGCCCCAGCATTTT
CASREYSNQPQHF
>16|TRBV7-6|.|TRBJ1-6|medium-sized
TGTGCCAGCAGCTTAGCGGGAGGCTCCTATAATTCACCCCTCCACTTT
CASSLAGGSYNSPLHF
>13|TRBV3-1/TRBV3-2|.|TRBJ1-2|.
TGTGCCAGCGGGGTAGACAGCTCCTATGGCTACACCTTC
CASGVDSSYGYTF
>13|TRBV30|.|TRBJ1-6|.
TGTGCCTGGACGACATCCTATAATTCACCCCTCCACTTT
CAWTTSYNSPLHF
>14|TRBV27|TRBD2|TRBJ2-5|.
TGTGCCAGCAGTTCAGCGGGGGGAAAAGAGACCCAGTACTTC
CASSSAGGKETQYF
>15|TRBV27|.|TRBJ1-1|.
TGTGCCAGCAGTCTACGGGGGGCGGGGGTGAATGAAGCTTTCTTT
CASSLRGAGVNEAFF